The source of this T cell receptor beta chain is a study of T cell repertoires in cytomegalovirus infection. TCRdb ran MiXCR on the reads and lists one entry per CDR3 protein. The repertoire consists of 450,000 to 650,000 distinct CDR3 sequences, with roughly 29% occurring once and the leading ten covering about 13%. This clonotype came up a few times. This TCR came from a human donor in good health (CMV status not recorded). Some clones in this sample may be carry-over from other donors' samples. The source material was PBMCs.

The CDR3 here is CASSLAQARGLNEQFF. CDR3 coding DNA: TGTGCCAGCAGCTTAGCGCAGGCCAGGGGGCTAAATGAGCAGTTCTTC. The V and J genes are TRBV7-2 and TRBJ2-1; 8 positions agree with TRBD1. Germline V gene lookup returns CDR1 SGHTA and CDR2 FQGNSA. CDR3 length: 16 amino acids. With 0 bases clipped from V and 7 bases from J, the junction kept 8 bases outside the gene matches.